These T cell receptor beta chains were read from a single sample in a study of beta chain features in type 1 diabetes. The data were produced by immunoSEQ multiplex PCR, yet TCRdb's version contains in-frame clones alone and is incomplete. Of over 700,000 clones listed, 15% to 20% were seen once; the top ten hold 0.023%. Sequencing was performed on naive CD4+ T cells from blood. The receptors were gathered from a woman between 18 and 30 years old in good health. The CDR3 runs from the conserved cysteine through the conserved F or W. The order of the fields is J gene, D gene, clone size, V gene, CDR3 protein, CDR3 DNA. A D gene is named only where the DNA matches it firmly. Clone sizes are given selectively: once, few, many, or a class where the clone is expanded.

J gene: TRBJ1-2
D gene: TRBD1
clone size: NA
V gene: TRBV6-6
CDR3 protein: CASRRRDSLSYGYTF
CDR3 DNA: TGTGCCAGCAGGAGGAGGGACAGCCTCTCCTATGGCTACACCTTC

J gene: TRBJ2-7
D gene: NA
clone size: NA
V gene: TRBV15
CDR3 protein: CATSRDSTGTYEQYF
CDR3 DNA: TGTGCCACCAGCAGAGATTCGACAGGCACCTACGAGCAGTACTTC

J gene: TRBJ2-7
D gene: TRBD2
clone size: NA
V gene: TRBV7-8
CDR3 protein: CAGGSGSSYEQYF
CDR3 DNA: TGTGCCGGGGGGAGCGGGAGCTCCTACGAGCAGTACTTC

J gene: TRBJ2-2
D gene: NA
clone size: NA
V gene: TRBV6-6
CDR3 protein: CASSLTNTGELFF
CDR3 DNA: TGTGCCAGCAGCCTGACGAACACCGGGGAGCTGTTTTTT

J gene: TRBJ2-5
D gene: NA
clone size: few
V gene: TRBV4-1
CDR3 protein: CASSQDLLSAVAQYF
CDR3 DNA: TGCGCCAGCAGCCAAGATTTGCTCTCCGCTGTCGCCCAGTACTTC

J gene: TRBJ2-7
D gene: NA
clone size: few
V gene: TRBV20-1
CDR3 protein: CSSSSYEQYF
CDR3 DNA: TGCAGTTCGTCGAGCTACGAGCAGTACTTC

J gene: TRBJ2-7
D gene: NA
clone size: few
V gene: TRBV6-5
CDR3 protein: CASSYGGNRYPFEQYF
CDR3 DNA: TGTGCCAGCAGTTACGGCGGGAACCGATACCCTTTTGAGCAGTACTTC

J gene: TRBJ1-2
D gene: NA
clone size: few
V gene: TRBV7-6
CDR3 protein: CASSYGRAKYGYTF
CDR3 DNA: TGTGCCAGCAGCTACGGACGGGCGAAATATGGCTACACCTTC

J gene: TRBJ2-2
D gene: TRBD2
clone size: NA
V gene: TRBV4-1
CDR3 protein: CASSQKPQRGTYTGELFF
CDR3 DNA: TGCGCCAGCAGCCAAAAACCCCAGCGGGGGACATACACCGGGGAGCTGTTTTTT

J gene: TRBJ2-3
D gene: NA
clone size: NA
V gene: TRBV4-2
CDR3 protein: CASSQTNRGTDTQYF
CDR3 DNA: TGTGCCAGCAGCCAGACAAACCGCGGTACAGATACGCAGTATTTT

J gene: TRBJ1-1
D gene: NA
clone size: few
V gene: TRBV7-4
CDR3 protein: CASSFRWKEAFF
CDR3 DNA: TGTGCCAGCAGCTTTAGGTGGAAAGAAGCTTTCTTT

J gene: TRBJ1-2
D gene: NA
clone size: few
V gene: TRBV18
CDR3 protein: CASSPGYRDYGYTF
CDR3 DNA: TGTGCCAGCTCACCGGGCTACAGGGACTATGGCTACACCTTC

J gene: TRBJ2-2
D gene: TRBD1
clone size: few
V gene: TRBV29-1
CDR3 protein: CSVQGTGELFF
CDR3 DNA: TGCAGCGTACAGGGGACCGGGGAGCTGTTTTTT

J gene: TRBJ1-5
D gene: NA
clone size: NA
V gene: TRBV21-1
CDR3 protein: CASSPWETQGGDQPQHF
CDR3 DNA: TGTGCCAGCAGCCCGTGGGAGACACAGGGGGGGGACCAGCCCCAGCATTTT

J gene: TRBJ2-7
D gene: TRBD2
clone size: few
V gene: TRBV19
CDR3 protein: CASSTTSVRSYEQYF
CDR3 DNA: TGTGCCAGTAGTACAACTAGCGTCCGTTCCTACGAGCAGTACTTC

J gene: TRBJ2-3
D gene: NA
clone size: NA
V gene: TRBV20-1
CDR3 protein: CSAHPDTQYF
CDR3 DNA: TGCAGTGCCCATCCAGATACGCAGTATTTT

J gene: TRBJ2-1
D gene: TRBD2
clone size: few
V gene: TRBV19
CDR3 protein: CASRLGGTRFYEQFF
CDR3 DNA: TGTGCCAGTAGGTTAGGCGGGACTAGGTTCTATGAGCAGTTCTTC

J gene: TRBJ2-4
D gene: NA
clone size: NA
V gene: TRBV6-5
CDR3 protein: CASRNGVANIQYF
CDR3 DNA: TGTGCCAGCAGAAATGGGGTGGCAAACATTCAGTACTTC

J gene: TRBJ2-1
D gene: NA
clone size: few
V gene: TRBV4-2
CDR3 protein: CASSQTPTTRRRDNEQFF
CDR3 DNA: TGTGCCAGCAGCCAAACTCCAACGACTAGAAGGCGGGACAATGAGCAGTTCTTC

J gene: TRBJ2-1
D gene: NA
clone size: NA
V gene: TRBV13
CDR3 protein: CASSGRRLGVSYNEQFF
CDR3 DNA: TGTGCCAGCAGCGGACGACGATTAGGTGTCTCCTACAATGAGCAGTTCTTC

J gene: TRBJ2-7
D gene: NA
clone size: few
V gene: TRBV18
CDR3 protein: CASSPGTQAYEQYF
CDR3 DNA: TGTGCCAGCTCACCCGGGACGCAAGCCTACGAGCAGTACTTC

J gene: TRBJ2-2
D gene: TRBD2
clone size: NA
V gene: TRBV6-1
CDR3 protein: CASLGLAGNGELFF
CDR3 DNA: TGTGCCAGCCTTGGACTAGCGGGAAACGGGGAGCTGTTTTTT

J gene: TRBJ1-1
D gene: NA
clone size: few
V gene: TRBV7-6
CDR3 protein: CASSPAGFRGNTEAFF
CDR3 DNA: TGTGCCAGCAGCCCAGCAGGATTTCGGGGGAACACTGAAGCTTTCTTT

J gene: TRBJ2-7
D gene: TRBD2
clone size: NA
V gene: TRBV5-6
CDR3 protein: CASSLEPTPGGEQYF
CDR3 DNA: TGTGCCAGCAGCTTGGAGCCTACCCCGGGGGGCGAGCAGTACTTC

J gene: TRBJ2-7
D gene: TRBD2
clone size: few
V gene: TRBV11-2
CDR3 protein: CASSRSGLAAYF
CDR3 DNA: TGTGCCAGCAGTCGATCGGGACTAGCGGCGTACTTC

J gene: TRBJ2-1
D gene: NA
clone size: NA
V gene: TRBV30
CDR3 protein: CAWIQTMGGHPGAGSYNEQFF
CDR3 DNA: TGTGCCTGGATCCAAACCATGGGGGGACACCCGGGGGCCGGCTCCTACAATGAGCAGTTCTTC

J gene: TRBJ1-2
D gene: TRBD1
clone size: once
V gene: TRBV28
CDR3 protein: CASRTGQGHSYGYTF
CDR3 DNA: TGTGCCAGCAGGACTGGACAGGGACATAGCTATGGCTACACCTTC

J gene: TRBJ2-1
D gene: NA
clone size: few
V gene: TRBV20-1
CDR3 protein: CSLGSYNEQFF
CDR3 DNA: TGCAGCTTGGGCTCCTACAATGAGCAGTTCTTC

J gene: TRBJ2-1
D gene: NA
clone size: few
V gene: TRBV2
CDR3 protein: CASSDRLAIHEQFF
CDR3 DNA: TGTGCCAGCAGTGACCGGCTAGCGATTCATGAGCAGTTCTTC

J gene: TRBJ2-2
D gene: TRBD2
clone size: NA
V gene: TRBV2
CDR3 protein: CASRRASSGRWNTGELFF
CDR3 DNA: TGTGCCAGCAGGAGAGCGTCCAGCGGGAGATGGAACACCGGGGAGCTGTTTTTT

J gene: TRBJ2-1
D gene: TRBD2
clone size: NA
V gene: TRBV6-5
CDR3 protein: CASGRVPYNEQFF
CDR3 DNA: TGTGCCAGCGGGAGGGTACCCTACAATGAGCAGTTCTTC

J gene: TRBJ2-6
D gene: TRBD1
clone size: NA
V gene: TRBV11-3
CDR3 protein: CASSSGTGYSGANVLTF
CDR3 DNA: TGTGCCAGCAGCTCCGGGACAGGGTACTCTGGGGCCAACGTCCTGACTTTC

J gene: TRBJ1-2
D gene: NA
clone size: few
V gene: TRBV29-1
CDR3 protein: CSGGSSYGYTF
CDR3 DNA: TGCAGCGGCGGAAGCTCATATGGCTACACCTTC

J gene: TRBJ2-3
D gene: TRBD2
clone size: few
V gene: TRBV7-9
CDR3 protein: CASSTLGAGVVDTQYF
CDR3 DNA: TGTGCCAGCAGCACCCTCGGGGCGGGAGTCGTGGATACGCAGTATTTT

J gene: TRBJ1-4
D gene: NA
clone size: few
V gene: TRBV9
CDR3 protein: CASSVQSDSINEKLFF
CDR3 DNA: TGTGCCAGCAGCGTACAGTCCGACAGCATTAATGAAAAACTGTTTTTT

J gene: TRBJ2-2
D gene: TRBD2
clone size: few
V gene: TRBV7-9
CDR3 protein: CASSLSGSSWNTGELFF
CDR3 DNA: TGTGCCAGCAGCCTTAGCGGGAGTTCCTGGAACACCGGGGAGCTGTTTTTT

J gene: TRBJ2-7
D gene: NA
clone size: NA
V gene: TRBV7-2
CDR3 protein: CASSLVFLDEQYF
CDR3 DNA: TGTGCCAGCAGCTTAGTTTTTTTGGACGAGCAGTACTTC

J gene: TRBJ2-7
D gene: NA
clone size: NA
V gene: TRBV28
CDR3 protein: CASSLVVDSSYEQYF
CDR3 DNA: TGTGCCAGCAGTTTGGTGGTGGACAGCTCCTACGAGCAGTACTTC

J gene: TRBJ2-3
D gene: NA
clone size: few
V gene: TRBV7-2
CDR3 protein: CASSLVYSNTDTQYF
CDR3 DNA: TGTGCCAGCAGCTTAGTGTACAGCAACACAGATACGCAGTATTTT

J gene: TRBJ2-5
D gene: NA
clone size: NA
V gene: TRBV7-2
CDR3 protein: CASSLTYQETQYF
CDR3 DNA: TGTGCCAGCAGCTTAACGTACCAAGAGACCCAGTACTTC

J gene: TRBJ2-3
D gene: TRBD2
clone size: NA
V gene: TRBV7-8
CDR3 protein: CASSFGLAGAIGTDTQYF
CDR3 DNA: TGTGCCAGCAGCTTTGGACTAGCGGGGGCGATTGGGACAGATACGCAGTATTTT

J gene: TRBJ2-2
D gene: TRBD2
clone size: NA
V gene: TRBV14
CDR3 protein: CASRGTSGNTGELFF
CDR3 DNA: TGTGCCAGCCGTGGGACTAGCGGTAACACCGGGGAGCTGTTTTTT